At least ten counts were recorded for the clone carrying this T cell receptor (beta chain). TCRdb analysed the 5' RACE reads with MiXCR anew, one entry per CDR3 protein. The data contain about 36,000 distinct CDR3 sequences, around 15% of them singletons. This sample was included in a study of CD8 T cells in ankylosing spondylitis. CDR1 SGHDT and CDR2 YYEEEE come from the germline V gene. The CDR3 has 11 residues. With V trimmed by 5 bases and J by 10 bases, 3 bases remained unmatched. This chain uses TRBV5-6 with TRBJ2-1, with 7 bases aligning to TRBD2. The sequence derives from a male donor with ankylosing spondylitis. The material sequenced was synovial fluid, either unsorted or a sorted T cell fraction (not recorded which). CDR3 in amino acids: CASSLGGEQFF. CDR3 DNA sequence: TGTGCCAGCAGTCTGGGAGGGGAGCAGTTCTTC.